This T cell receptor (beta chain) is drawn from a study of CD8+CD57+ T cells in acquired aplastic anemia. In the study overall: The mean DNA yield obtained from sorted CD4+ and CD8+ cells came to 3 to 3.5 ug.

The template used for profiling TCR beta VDJ and CDR3 was genomic DNA. In TCRdb, the reads were re-called with MiXCR into one record per CDR3 protein. The sample contains around 190,000 distinct CDR3 sequences, about half of which appear only once. Flow cytometry had shown expanded CD8+CD57+ cells in the patients chosen for sequencing. At blood sampling, none of the patients had yet received therapy. The sequence was collected from a human donor with aplastic anemia. The sequencing sample was made of sorted CD4+, CD8+, or CD8+CD57+ T cells (not recorded which) from PBMCs.

The CDR3 loop is CSATQMAGGQEKLFF. In DNA form, the CDR3 reads TGCAGTGCTACCCAGATGGCAGGGGGCCAGGAAAAACTGTTTTTT. J is TRBJ1-4 and V is TRBV20-1; 8 bases are shared with TRBD1. V trimming: 4 bases; J trimming: 8 bases; junction bases outside the gene matches: 12. The germline gives CDR1 DFQATT, CDR2 SNEGSKA (reference sequence). CDR3 length: 15 amino acids.